These 23 T cell receptor beta chains share one sample of origin, sequenced in a study of T cell repertoires in cytomegalovirus infection. From the reads, TCRdb called clonotypes with MiXCR, one entry per CDR3 protein. In the table there are about 340,000 distinct CDR3 sequences, just under 30% of which are singletons. These receptors lack a known antigen. The starting material was cultured PBMCs, obtained from culture after CMV antigen stimulation. The origin of the receptors is a human donor in good health (CMV status not recorded). Some clones in this sample may be carry-over from other donors' samples.

This clonotype was observed a handful of times. The chain uses TRBV7-3 and TRBJ2-1; 8 nucleotides match TRBD1. The germline CDR1 and CDR2 sequences are SGHTA and FQGTGA. The CDR3 totals 15 residues. The V and J ends lost 4 bases and 8 bases, in that order; junction bases with no gene match: 10. As DNA, the CDR3 is TGTGCCAGCAGCTCCCGGACAGGGATGAGCGATGAGCAGTTCTTC. Protein sequence: CASSSRTGMSDEQFF.

Relative to its sample, this clonotype is medium-sized. CDR3 DNA sequence: TGTGCCAGCAGCCACTTATCCTCGGGTGGTGCTAGCTTTCCTCTTAGCTCCTACGAGCAGTACTTC. This sequence encodes CASSHLSSGGASFPLSSYEQYF. The rearrangement uses TRBV7-9 and TRBJ2-7, with D perhaps matching TRBD2 (5 bases). The CDR3 has 22 amino acids. V lost 5 bases to trimming and J lost 0 bases, with 35 bases between them. Germline lookup yields CDR1 SEHNR and CDR2 FQNEAQ (reference sequence). The full variable domain, in which reference TRBV7-9 and TRBJ2-7 provide the parts outside the CDR3, is DTGVSQNPRHKITKRGQNVTFRCDPISEHNRLYWYRQTLGQGPEFLTYFQNEAQLEKSRLLSDRFSAERPKGSFSTLEIQRTEQGDSAMYLCASSHLSSGGASFPLSSYEQYFGPGTRLTVT.

This clonotype was seen a handful of times. The gene calls are TRBV6-1 and TRBJ2-7; TRBD1 agrees at 10 bases. The CDR3 runs to 18 residues. Trimming cost V 6 bases and J 6 bases; bases outside gene matches: 20. The V gene's germline CDR1 is MNHNS and CDR2 SASEGT. The CDR3 region is CASSSPPGTGVSGGEQYF. Written as DNA, the CDR3 is TGTGCCAGCAGCTCCCCTCCGGGGACAGGGGTGTCAGGGGGCGAGCAGTACTTC.

This chain connects TRBV20-1 to TRBJ2-1; TRBD2 aligns across 8 bases. The CDR3 extends over 15 amino acids. The ends lost 4 bases at V and 7 bases at J; junction bases unmatched: 12. The germline CDR1 and CDR2 sequences are DFQATT and SNEGSKA (reference sequence). The chain's CDR3 is CSAIPGGGAINEQFF. CDR3 DNA sequence: TGCAGTGCTATACCGGGAGGGGGAGCAATTAATGAGCAGTTCTTC.

The chain couples TRBV12-3 or TRBV12-4 to TRBJ2-3; TRBD2 might be the D (5 bases). The CDR3 runs 17 residues. V dropped 6 bases and J dropped 1 base, with 20 bases sitting between them. CDR3 sequence (DNA): TGTGCCAGCAGACCTTGGGTGGGAGTCGGCGGCACAGATACGCAGTATTTT. The encoded protein is CASRPWVGVGGTDTQYF.

The chain joins TRBV20-1 to TRBJ1-1; tentatively, D is TRBD1 (6 bases). Deletions cut 6 bases from V and 1 base from J, with 12 bases between. This CDR3 has 13 residues. Per the germline V gene, CDR1 is DFQATT and CDR2 is SNEGSKA (reference sequence). CDR3 protein: CSAVGQPNTEAFF. CDR3 nucleotide sequence: TGCAGTGCGGTCGGACAGCCGAACACTGAAGCTTTCTTT.

The V and J genes are TRBV28 and TRBJ2-7, with TRBD1 matching 10 bases. CDR1 is MDHEN, CDR2 SYDVKM, per germline. This CDR3 is built from 15 residues. The V segment lost 3 bases and the J segment 3 bases; nucleotides outside the gene matches: 5. The CDR3 sequence: CASSFDRGLGYEQYF. CDR3 bases: TGTGCCAGCAGTTTCGACAGGGGGCTTGGCTACGAGCAGTACTTC.

This clonotype has just a few counts. The chain has TRBV11-3 and TRBJ1-5, with 9 nucleotides matching TRBD1. The V gene end was trimmed by 0 bases and the J gene end by 4 bases; junction bases not matched to a gene: 4. Per the germline V gene, CDR1 is SGHNT and CDR2 is YENEEA. CDR3 length: 16 residues. CDR3 amino acids: CASSLERDRENQPQHF. The CDR3 DNA follows: TGTGCCAGCAGCTTAGAGAGGGACAGGGAAAATCAGCCCCAGCATTTT.

The V call is TRBV7-2, the J call TRBJ1-5; D is uncertain. CDR3 size: 15 residues. In germline, CDR1 is SGHTA, CDR2 FQGNSA. Trimming pared 3 bases from V and 4 bases from J, leaving 13 bases between. The CDR3: CASSLQGLGNQPQHF. The CDR3 bases are TGTGCCAGCAGCTTGCAAGGGTTGGGGAATCAGCCCCAGCATTTT.

The J gene is TRBJ1-4, the V gene TRBV15; D is possibly TRBD1 (5 bases). The V and J ends lost 6 bases and 6 bases respectively, with 32 bases between them. The germline V gene encodes CDR1 LNHNV and CDR2 YYDKDF (reference sequence). CDR3 length: 20 residues. The CDR3 protein is CATSVGDLLSFRKGDEKLFF. For the CDR3, the DNA is TGTGCCACCAGTGTAGGGGACTTACTATCATTTCGCAAAGGGGATGAAAAACTGTTTTTT.

The chain combines TRBV15 with TRBJ2-1; D is unclear. This CDR3 comprises 13 residues. Trimming pared 1 base from V and 6 bases from J, leaving 7 bases between. CDR1 is LNHNV and CDR2 is YYDKDF in the germline V gene (reference sequence). CDR3 residues: CATSRAPTNEQFF. CDR3 nucleotide sequence: TGTGCCACCAGCAGAGCCCCCACCAATGAGCAGTTCTTC.

This clonotype was recorded a few times. V and J are TRBV3-1 and TRBJ1-5, with a tentative D call TRBD1 (6 bases). V gave up 2 bases and J gave up 4 bases, with 15 bases separating them. The CDR3 loop spans 16 amino acids. Germline loops: CDR1 LGHDT, CDR2 YNNKEL (reference sequence). The CDR3 sequence is CASSQTVGHLNQPQHF. In DNA form, the CDR3 reads TGTGCCAGCAGCCAAACCGTGGGACACTTGAATCAGCCCCAGCATTTT.

This clonotype was counted only a few times. The rearrangement links TRBV6-5 to TRBJ2-3; the D gene is possibly TRBD1 (7 bases). Trimming cost V 2 bases and J 2 bases, with 11 bases left between them. Germline CDR1 reads MNHEY; CDR2 reads SVGAGI. CDR3 length: 15 residues. The CDR3 is CASSYPRGVTDTQYF. DNA for the CDR3: TGTGCCAGCAGTTACCCCAGGGGGGTCACAGATACGCAGTATTTT.

The chain recombines TRBV6-2 or TRBV6-3 with TRBJ1-2; D may be TRBD1 (5 bases). The CDR3 has 13 amino acids. Germline CDR1 is MNHEY and CDR2 is SVGEGT. V was cut by 8 bases and J by 4 bases, with 14 bases left in between. For the CDR3, the DNA is TGTGCCAGCGGCCTAACCGGGGGCTATGGCTACACCTTC. Its protein product is CASGLTGGYGYTF.

This clonotype was counted only a few times. The chain employs TRBV12-3 or TRBV12-4 and TRBJ1-3, with unresolved D. The CDR3 has 10 residues. V was trimmed by 7 bases and J by 9 bases, leaving 7 bases between them. CDR3 coding DNA: TGTGCCAGCAAGGCGACCACCATATATTTT. This encodes CASKATTIYF.

This clonotype was observed a handful of times. This chain links TRBV14 with TRBJ2-3; D gene uncertain. Germline V gene data show CDR1 as SGHDN and CDR2 as FVKESK. This CDR3 is built from 14 residues. The V gene lost 1 base and the J gene lost 8 bases, with 13 bases spanning the gap. The CDR3 DNA follows: TGTGCCAGCAGCCAAGTTACACAAACTGGTACGCAGTATTTT. Encoded protein: CASSQVTQTGTQYF.

This chain joins TRBV13 and TRBJ1-1; 7 bases align to TRBD1. The CDR3 contains 13 residues. Germline CDR1 PRHDT, CDR2 FYEKMQ (reference sequence). V lost 2 bases and J lost 7; bases outside the gene matches: 4. For the CDR3, the DNA is TGTGCCAGCAGCTTACGGGACAGACGTGAAGCTTTCTTT. Translated, it gives CASSLRDRREAFF.

The genes are TRBV10-3 and TRBJ1-4, with 10 bases aligning to TRBD1. Germline V CDR1 and CDR2: ENHRY, SYGVKD. The trim removed 8 bases at V and 6 bases at J, leaving 6 bases unmatched. The CDR3 length is 14 residues. CDR3 in amino acids: CAIRGGTGDEKLFF. DNA for the CDR3: TGTGCCATCCGGGGCGGGACAGGGGATGAAAAACTGTTTTTT.

The chain joins TRBV20-1 to TRBJ1-5, with D unclear. There are 14 residues in the CDR3. The germline V gene encodes CDR1 DFQATT and CDR2 SNEGSKA (reference sequence). The V and J ends lost 0 bases and 0 bases respectively, with 6 bases between them. The CDR3 DNA is TGCAGTGCTAGAGATAAGGATAGCAATCAGCCCCAGCATTTT. Protein product: CSARDKDSNQPQHF.

This chain joins TRBV7-2 and TRBJ1-6; D is possibly TRBD1 (6 bases). This CDR3 has 14 amino acids. V was trimmed by 5 bases and J by 9 bases, leaving 14 bases between them. Per germline, CDR1 SGHTA and CDR2 FQGNSA. CDR3 sequence: CASSEGGAGSPLHF. The CDR3, as DNA: TGTGCCAGCAGCGAGGGGGGGGCCGGTTCACCCCTCCACTTT.

This clonotype was detected a few times. V is TRBV6-1 and J is TRBJ1-2; a possible D gene is TRBD1 (5 bases). The germline V and J ends were trimmed by 7 bases and 2 bases, with 11 bases remaining between them. Germline V gives CDR1 MNHNS, CDR2 SASEGT. The CDR3 totals 13 residues. The DNA for the CDR3 is TGTGCCAGCACCCGGGACGGCAACTATGGCTACACCTTC. As protein: CASTRDGNYGYTF.

This rearrangement joins TRBV6-1 to TRBJ1-3; no definite D call. Germline CDR1 is MNHNS and CDR2 is SASEGT. V lost 8 bases and J 11 bases, leaving 19 bases between the germline ends. The CDR3 extends over 13 amino acids. Written as DNA, the CDR3 is TGTGCCAGCGGATGGCAGACGAGGGAGCCCATATATTTT. Residues: CASGWQTREPIYF.

The chain has TRBV30 and TRBJ2-1; D perhaps matches TRBD1 (5 bases). The CDR3 consists of 12 residues. With 3 bases removed from V and 10 bases from J, the gap between germline ends came to 13 bases. The germline gives CDR1 GTSNPN, CDR2 SVGIG (reference sequence). The CDR3 DNA reads TGTGCCTGGAGCTCTTCAGGGTACGAGCAGTTCTTC. Its translation: CAWSSSGYEQFF.